These 6 T cell receptor beta chains came from one sample sequenced in a study of T cells expressing NK-cell markers. TCRdb reanalyzed the 5' RACE reads, giving one entry per CDR3 protein sequence and no DNA. In all, the sample yields some 460,000 distinct CDR3 sequences. The sequenced sample consisted of blood T cells: a sorted CD56 or NKG2C T cell subset, CD4+ or CD8+ T cells, or bulk PBMC T cells (not recorded which). The receptors were gathered from a woman aged 45 to 65 in good health.

The chain is built from TRBV6-5 and TRBJ2-1; the D gene TCRdb calls, TRBD1, cannot be checked with no DNA. CDR3 length equals 16 residues. Germline V gives CDR1 MNHEY, CDR2 SVGAGI. CDR3 sequence reads: CASSYSPGLAKGEQFF.

J is TRBJ1-6 and V is TRBV9; the TRBD1 assignment by TCRdb is unverifiable without DNA. Germline values: CDR1 SGDLS, CDR2 YYNGEE. This CDR3 region has 15 residues. CDR3 amino acids: CASSVEGGKNSPLHF. The variable domain in full, completed from reference TRBV9 and TRBJ1-6, reads DSGVTQTPKHLITATGQRVTLRCSPRSGDLSVYWYQQSLDQGLQFLIQYYNGEERAKGNILERFSAQQFPDLHSELNLSSLELGDSALYFCASSVEGGKNSPLHFGNGTRLTVT.

The rearrangement links TRBV28 to TRBJ2-7. Germline lookup yields CDR1 MDHEN and CDR2 SYDVKM. The CDR3 contains 13 residues. CDR3 region: CASSLQGPYEQYF.

The J gene is TRBJ2-7, the V gene TRBV25-1; TCRdb's D call, TRBD2, is unchecked because there is no DNA. CDR1 MGHDK and CDR2 SYGVNS come from the germline V gene. The CDR3 spans 15 residues. The CDR3 region is CASSVSSGRYYEQYF.

This chain's CDR3 is CASSQQGARGTEAFF. The V gene is TRBV4-1, the J gene TRBJ1-1; the TCRdb D gene call, TRBD1, has no DNA to confirm it. Germline CDR1 is MGHRA and CDR2 is YSYEKL. This CDR3 has 15 residues.

This chain connects TRBV4-1 to TRBJ1-5; the D call of TRBD1 rests on TCRdb alone, since no DNA is present to check it. Germline V gene data show CDR1 as MGHRA and CDR2 as YSYEKL. The CDR3 length is 14 residues. The CDR3 loop is CASSQGTAWAPQHF.